This paragraph covers one TCR beta chain sequence. Its antigen is currently unknown. This record comes from a study of graft-versus-host responses after intestinal transplantation. V was clipped by 7 bases and J by 4 bases; unmatched bases: 6. Looked up from germline, CDR1 is SGHRS and CDR2 is YFSETQ. The CDR3 is 14 residues long. Sequencing used immunoSEQ multiplex PCR; TCRdb keeps in-frame clones, though not all of them. The sample carries fewer than 85,000 clones, 89% recorded once. This specimen was unstimulated CD8+ T cells sorted from spleen or lymph node cells, taken before intestinal transplant. The chain recombines TRBV5-1 with TRBJ1-3, with TRBD1 identical over 9 bases. This TCR derives from a human donor who received an intestinal transplant. The CDR3 nucleotides are TGCGCCAGCGCGGACAGGGGAGGGGGAAACACCATATATTTT. It codes for CASADRGGGNTIYF.